The 25 T cell receptor beta chains below all came from one sample that was sequenced in a study of OX40 agonist ivuxolimab in advanced cancers. Libraries were built with the immunoSEQ multiplex PCR assay. Drawn from immuneACCESS, this table holds only the in-frame rearrangements with V and J called that TCRdb kept. Clones are partly lost; checked studies trace under half to an unresolved V gene and leave the rest unexplained. This sample has about 15,000 clones in its table, and about 80% of those were observed once. More than 9% of the sample is taken by the ten largest. Sequences were derived from CD4+ or CD8+ T cells sorted from blood, sampled in a trial of the OX40 agonist ivuxolimab. The receptor set was obtained from an adult with an advanced solid tumor such as melanoma, head and neck, liver or kidney cancer.

The J gene is TRBJ1-2, the V gene TRBV7-3; D gene uncertain. Trimming removed 6 bases at V and 2 bases at J, with 7 bases between. CDR3 length: 12 amino acids. CDR1 is SGHTA and CDR2 is FQGTGA in the germline V gene. Written as DNA, the CDR3 is TGTGCCAGCAGTCGGGAGAACTATGGCTACACCTTC. Protein: CASSRENYGYTF.

As for this clone: The same CDR3 can be traced to other DNA sequences in this sample. V usage is TRBV7-2 and J usage is TRBJ2-7; 8 positions agree with TRBD2. The CDR3 runs to 14 residues. Trimming took 1 base from V and 5 from J; bases not matched to a gene: 4. The germline V gene has CDR1 SGHTA and CDR2 FQGNSA. CDR3 bases: TGTGCCAGCAGCTTAGTAAGCGGGAGCGACGAGCAGTACTTC. Translating it yields CASSLVSGSDEQYF. Variable domain in full (rest from reference TRBV7-2 and TRBJ2-7): GAGVSQSPSNKVTEKGKDVELRCDPISGHTALYWYRQSLGQGLEFLIYFQGNSAPDKSGLPSDRFSAERTGGSVSTLTIQRTQQEDSAVYLCASSLVSGSDEQYFGPGTRLTVT.

The genes are TRBV7-3 and TRBJ2-1; 9 bases are a match to TRBD2. The CDR3 is 17 amino acids. Germline V gives CDR1 SGHTA, CDR2 FQGTGA. With V trimmed by 5 bases and J by 7 bases, 15 bases remained unmatched. CDR3 loop: CASSPGSLAGHENEQFF. The CDR3 region has the DNA TGTGCCAGCAGCCCAGGCTCCCTAGCGGGACACGAAAATGAGCAGTTCTTC.

J is TRBJ2-3 and V is TRBV7-2; no clear D gene. The CDR3 covers 12 residues. CDR1 is SGHTA and CDR2 is FQGNSA in the germline V gene. V gave up 4 bases and J gave up 4 bases, with 6 bases separating them. Here the CDR3 DNA reads TGTGCCAGCAGCTGGATAGCAGATACGCAGTATTTT. Residues: CASSWIADTQYF.

V gene TRBV5-4 combines with J gene TRBJ1-3; TRBD1 is a possible D gene (6 bases). CDR3 length equals 14 residues. Germline V gives CDR1 SGHNT, CDR2 YYREEE (reference sequence). The V end lost 0 bases, the J end lost 2 bases, and 6 bases lay between the germline ends. CDR3: CASSLDRAGNTIYF. The DNA for the CDR3 is TGTGCCAGCAGCTTGGACAGGGCTGGAAACACCATATATTTT.

The V and J genes are TRBV28 and TRBJ2-1; D not resolved. There are 12 residues in the CDR3. Per germline, CDR1 MDHEN and CDR2 SYDVKM. V was cut by 6 bases and J by 6 bases, with 9 bases left in between. The CDR3 sequence: CASRVWGNEQFF. The CDR3 nucleotides read TGTGCCAGCAGGGTTTGGGGCAATGAGCAGTTCTTC.

The CDR3 reads CASSLITGTYNEQFF. CDR3 sequence (DNA): TGTGCCAGCAGTTTAATTACAGGGACTTACAATGAGCAGTTCTTC. The chain links TRBV27 to TRBJ2-1, with D perhaps assigned TRBD1 or TRBD2 (6 bases each). The CDR3 runs 15 residues. Germline loops: CDR1 MNHEY, CDR2 SMNVEV (reference sequence). V was cut by 2 bases and J by 4 bases, with 12 bases left in between.

The rearrangement uses TRBV7-9 and TRBJ2-1; D ambiguous. Looked up from germline, CDR1 is SEHNR and CDR2 is FQNEAQ (reference sequence). This CDR3 region has 12 residues. With 8 bases removed from V and 10 bases from J, the gap between germline ends came to 15 bases. CDR3 coding DNA: TGTGCCAGCCGCCGGGCCTCTGGGGAGCAGTTCTTC. Its protein is CASRRASGEQFF.

The chain is built from TRBV7-9 and TRBJ2-7; D unclear. The germline gives CDR1 SEHNR, CDR2 FQNEAQ (reference sequence). The CDR3 spans 13 residues. V was trimmed by 5 bases and J by 1 base, leaving 9 bases between them. For the CDR3, the DNA is TGTGCCAGCAGCCCGGACGATTCCTACGAGCAGTACTTC. Its translation is CASSPDDSYEQYF. The variable domain in full, completed from reference TRBV7-9 and TRBJ2-7, reads DTGVSQNPRHKITKRGQNVTFRCDPISEHNRLYWYRQTLGQGPEFLTYFQNEAQLEKSRLLSDRFSAERPKGSFSTLEIQRTEQGDSAMYLCASSPDDSYEQYFGPGTRLTVT.

The chain recombines TRBV7-9 with TRBJ2-2; perhaps TRBD1 as D (5 bases). Germline CDR1 SEHNR, CDR2 FQNEAQ (reference sequence). The V and J ends lost 4 bases and 6 bases respectively, with 15 bases between them. The CDR3 sequence is 15 residues long. CDR3 coding DNA: TGTGCCAGCAGCTCGACAGATAGGGCGGCCGGGGAGCTGTTTTTT. Residues: CASSSTDRAAGELFF.

Written as DNA, the CDR3 is TGCGCCAGCAGCCATTCTACAGGGCCTACGCAGTATTTT. This translates into CASSHSTGPTQYF. This chain connects TRBV4-3 to TRBJ2-3, with TRBD1 as a possible D gene (6 bases). V dropped 3 bases and J dropped 8 bases, with 12 bases sitting between them. The CDR3 runs to 13 residues. The germline CDR1 and CDR2 sequences are LGHNA and YSLEER.

This sequence joins TRBV11-1 and TRBJ2-5; D perhaps matches TRBD2 (5 bases). Trimming removed 3 bases at V and 4 bases at J, with 12 bases between. The CDR3 runs 14 residues. Germline values: CDR1 SGHAT, CDR2 FQDESV (reference sequence). The DNA for the CDR3 is TGTGCCAGCAGCTTTCCGGGATCATTAGAGACCCAGTACTTC. This gives the protein CASSFPGSLETQYF.

The chain links TRBV5-1 to TRBJ2-7, with TRBD2 matching over 10 bases. Looked up from germline, CDR1 is SGHRS and CDR2 is YFSETQ. Trimming took 2 bases from V and 7 from J; bases not matched to a gene: 6. The CDR3 totals 14 residues. The CDR3 loop reads CASSFLAGENEQYF. The CDR3 DNA is TGCGCCAGCAGCTTTCTAGCGGGAGAGAATGAGCAGTACTTC.

This clone was observed a single time. The V call is TRBV5-1, the J call TRBJ1-6; D remains unclear. Germline assignment: CDR1 SGHRS and CDR2 YFSETQ. CDR3 length equals 17 residues. V dropped 0 bases and J dropped 10 bases, with 20 bases sitting between them. In DNA form, the CDR3 reads TGCGCCAGCAGCTTGGACGCCGCTAGAAAGAGAGGGTCACCCCTCCACTTT. It encodes CASSLDAARKRGSPLHF.

The chain employs TRBV5-1 and TRBJ2-3, with 10 bases matching TRBD1. V was clipped by 4 bases and J by 4 bases; unmatched bases: 9. The CDR3 is made up of 16 amino acids. In germline, CDR1 is SGHRS, CDR2 YFSETQ. The CDR3 region has the DNA TGCGCCAGCAGCGGGGACAGGGGCGGAGAGGCAGATACGCAGTATTTT. This encodes CASSGDRGGEADTQYF.

This chain connects TRBV4-2 to TRBJ2-7; 9 bases are a match to TRBD2. The CDR3 contains 16 residues. Germline V gene data show CDR1 as LGHNA and CDR2 as YNFKEQ. The trim removed 0 bases at V and 4 bases at J, leaving 7 bases unmatched. CDR3 DNA sequence: TGTGCCAGCAGCCAAGATGCAGGACTAGCGAGATACGAGCAGTACTTC. It yields the protein CASSQDAGLARYEQYF.

This clone was picked up one time. V and J are TRBV28 and TRBJ1-5; 7 bases align to TRBD1. The CDR3 extends over 17 amino acids. J was trimmed by 0 bases and V by 2 bases; bases with no gene match: 7. Germline loops: CDR1 MDHEN, CDR2 SYDVKM. In nucleotides, the CDR3 is TGTGCCAGCAGTTTAGATGCAGGGGGGTATAGCAATCAGCCCCAGCATTTT. Amino acids: CASSLDAGGYSNQPQHF.

The count of this clone is one. The chain is built from TRBV4-2 and TRBJ1-4; possibly TRBD1 for D (5 bases). V lost 1 base and J 7 bases, leaving 13 bases between the germline ends. Germline V gene lookup returns CDR1 LGHNA and CDR2 YNFKEQ. CDR3 length: 15 amino acids. CDR3 residues: CASSQGGEVTEKLFF. The CDR3, as DNA: TGTGCCAGCAGCCAAGGGGGGGAGGTTACTGAAAAACTGTTTTTT.

The chain recombines TRBV28 with TRBJ1-1; D is ambiguous. This CDR3 comprises 15 residues. V gave up 3 bases and J gave up 0 bases, with 11 bases separating them. Germline CDR1 and CDR2: MDHEN and SYDVKM. The CDR3 sequence is CASSFFNRLNTEAFF. The CDR3 coding sequence is TGTGCCAGCAGTTTTTTCAACCGACTGAACACTGAAGCTTTCTTT.

The rearrangement joins TRBV6-5 to TRBJ2-4; D remains unclear. V dropped 6 bases and J dropped 0 bases, with 9 bases sitting between them. Germline V CDR1 and CDR2: MNHEY, SVGAGI. The CDR3 has 14 amino acids. CDR3 bases: TGTGCCAGCAGCCCATCCTTAGCCAAAAACATTCAGTACTTC. Residues: CASSPSLAKNIQYF.

The chain couples TRBV14 to TRBJ2-1; 9 bases align to TRBD1. The CDR3 contains 16 residues. V shed 3 bases, J shed 8 bases, and the junction held 11 bases outside the gene matches. Germline CDR1 reads SGHDN; CDR2 reads FVKESK. CDR3 amino acids: CASSQEPGTGKYEQFF. CDR3 bases: TGTGCCAGCAGCCAGGAACCCGGGACAGGGAAATATGAGCAGTTCTTC. Filled out from reference TRBV14 and TRBJ2-1, the complete variable domain reads EAGVTQFPSHSVIEKGQTVTLRCDPISGHDNLYWYRRVMGKEIKFLLHFVKESKQDESGMPNNRFLAERTGGTYSTLKVQPAELEDSGVYFCASSQEPGTGKYEQFFGPGTRLTVL.

J is TRBJ2-1 and V is TRBV29-1, with 9 bases lining up with TRBD1. The CDR3 covers 14 residues. J lost 5 bases, V lost 1 base, and 3 bases had no gene match. The germline gives CDR1 SQVTM, CDR2 ANQGSEA. The CDR3 nucleotides are TGCAGCGTTGAAGGTTGGGACAGGGACAATGAGCAGTTCTTC. This gives the protein CSVEGWDRDNEQFF.

CDR3: CASSEGVSNQPQHF. In DNA, the CDR3 is TGCGCCAGCAGCGAGGGGGTTAGCAATCAGCCCCAGCATTTT. J is TRBJ1-5 and V is TRBV5-1, with a weak D call TRBD1 (6 bases). Germline CDR1 SGHRS, CDR2 YFSETQ. This CDR3 spans 14 amino acids. The ends were cut back, 4 bases at V and 0 bases at J, with 8 bases in the middle. The entire variable domain, with the rest obtained from reference TRBV5-1 and TRBJ1-5, is as follows: KAGVTQTPRYLIKTRGQQVTLSCSPISGHRSVSWYQQTPGQGLQFLFEYFSETQRNKGNFPGRFSGRQFSNSRSEMNVSTLELGDSALYLCASSEGVSNQPQHFGDGTRLSIL.

A single count supports this clone. The gene calls are TRBV28 and TRBJ2-7; 8 positions agree with TRBD2. Germline-derived CDR1 and CDR2 are MDHEN and SYDVKM. The CDR3 spans 16 residues. V was clipped by 5 bases and J by 0 bases; unmatched bases: 9. CDR3 protein: CASSVLQREPSYEQYF. The DNA for the CDR3 is TGTGCCAGCAGTGTACTCCAGCGGGAGCCCTCCTACGAGCAGTACTTC.

The chain carries TRBV30 and TRBJ2-7, with 8 positions matching TRBD1. The CDR3 totals 15 residues. Germline V gene sequence: CDR1 GTSNPN, CDR2 SVGIG (reference sequence). J lost 4 bases, V lost 1 base, and 9 bases had no gene match. The CDR3 here is CAWSESDREIYEQYF. CDR3 coding DNA: TGTGCCTGGAGTGAATCGGACAGGGAGATTTACGAGCAGTACTTC.